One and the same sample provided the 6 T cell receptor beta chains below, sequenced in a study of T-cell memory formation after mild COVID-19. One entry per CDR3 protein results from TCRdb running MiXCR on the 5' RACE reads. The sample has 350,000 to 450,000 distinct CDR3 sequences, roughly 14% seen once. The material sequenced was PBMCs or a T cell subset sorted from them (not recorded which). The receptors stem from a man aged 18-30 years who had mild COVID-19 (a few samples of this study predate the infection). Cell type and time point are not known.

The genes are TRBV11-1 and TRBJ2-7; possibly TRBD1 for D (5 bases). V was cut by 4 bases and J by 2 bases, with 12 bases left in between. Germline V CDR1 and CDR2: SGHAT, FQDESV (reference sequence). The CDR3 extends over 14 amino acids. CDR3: CASSSGQGTYEQYF. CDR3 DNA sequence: TGTGCCAGCAGCTCCGGACAAGGCACCTACGAGCAGTACTTC.

The CDR3 sequence: CASSLILTGELFF. The CDR3 DNA reads as TGCGCCAGCAGCTTGATTTTAACCGGGGAGCTGTTTTTT. The chain recombines TRBV5-1 with TRBJ2-2, with D hard to call. The CDR3 consists of 13 residues. The V gene's germline CDR1 is SGHRS and CDR2 YFSETQ. Trimming took 1 base from V and 5 from J, leaving 6 bases between them.

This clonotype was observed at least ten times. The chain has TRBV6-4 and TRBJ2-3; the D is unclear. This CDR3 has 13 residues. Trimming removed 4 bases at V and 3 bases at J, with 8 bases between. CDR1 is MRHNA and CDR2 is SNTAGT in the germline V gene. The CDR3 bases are TGTGCCAGCAGTGGGAACCCAACAGATACGCAGTATTTT. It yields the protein CASSGNPTDTQYF.

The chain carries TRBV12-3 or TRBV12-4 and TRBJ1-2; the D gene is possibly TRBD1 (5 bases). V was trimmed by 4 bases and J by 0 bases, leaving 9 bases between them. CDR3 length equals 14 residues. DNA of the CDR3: TGTGCCAGCAGTTCCGGGGGTACTAACTATGGCTACACCTTC. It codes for CASSSGGTNYGYTF.

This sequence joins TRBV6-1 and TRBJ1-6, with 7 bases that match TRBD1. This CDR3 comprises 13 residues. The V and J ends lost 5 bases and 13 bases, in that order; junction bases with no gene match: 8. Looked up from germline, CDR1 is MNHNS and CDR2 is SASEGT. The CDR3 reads CASSSTQGVPLHF. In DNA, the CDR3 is TGTGCCAGCAGTTCTACTCAGGGGGTCCCCCTCCACTTT.

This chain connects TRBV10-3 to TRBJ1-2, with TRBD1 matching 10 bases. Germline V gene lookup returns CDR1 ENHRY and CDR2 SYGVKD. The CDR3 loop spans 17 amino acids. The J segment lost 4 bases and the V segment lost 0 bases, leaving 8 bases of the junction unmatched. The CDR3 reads CAISESRTGGYGYGYTF. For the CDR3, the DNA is TGTGCCATCAGTGAGTCAAGGACAGGGGGATACGGCTATGGCTACACCTTC.